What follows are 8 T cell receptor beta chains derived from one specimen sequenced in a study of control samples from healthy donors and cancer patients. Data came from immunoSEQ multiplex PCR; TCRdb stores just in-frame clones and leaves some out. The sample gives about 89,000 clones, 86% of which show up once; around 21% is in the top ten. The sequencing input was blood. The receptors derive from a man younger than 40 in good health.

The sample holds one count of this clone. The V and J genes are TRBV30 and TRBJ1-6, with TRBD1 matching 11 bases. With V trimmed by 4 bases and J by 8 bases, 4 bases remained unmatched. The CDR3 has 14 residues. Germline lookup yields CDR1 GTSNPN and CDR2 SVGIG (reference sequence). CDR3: CAWTGTGGYSPLHF. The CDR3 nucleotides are TGTGCCTGGACCGGGACAGGGGGATATTCACCCCTCCACTTT.

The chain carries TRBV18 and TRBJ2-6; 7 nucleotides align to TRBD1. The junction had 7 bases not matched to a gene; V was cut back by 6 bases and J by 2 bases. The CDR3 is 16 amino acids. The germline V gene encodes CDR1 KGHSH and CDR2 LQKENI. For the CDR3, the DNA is TGTGCCAGCTCCCGGGACAGAGTCGCTGGGGCCAACGTCCTGACTTTC. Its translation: CASSRDRVAGANVLTF.

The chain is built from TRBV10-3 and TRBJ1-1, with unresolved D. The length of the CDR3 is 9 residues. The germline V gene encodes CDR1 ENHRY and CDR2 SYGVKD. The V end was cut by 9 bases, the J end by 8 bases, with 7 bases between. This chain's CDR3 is CAIRVEAFF. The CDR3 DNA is TGTGCCATTCGGGTCGAAGCTTTCTTT.

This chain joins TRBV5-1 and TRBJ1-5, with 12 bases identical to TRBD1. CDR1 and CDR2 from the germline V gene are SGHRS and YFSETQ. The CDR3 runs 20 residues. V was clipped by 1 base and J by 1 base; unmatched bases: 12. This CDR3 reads CASSLNPVGQGAVSNQPQHF. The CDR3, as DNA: TGCGCCAGCAGCTTGAATCCTGTGGGACAGGGGGCGGTAAGCAATCAGCCCCAGCATTTT.

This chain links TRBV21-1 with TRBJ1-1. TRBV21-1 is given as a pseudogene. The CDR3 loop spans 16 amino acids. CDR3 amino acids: CASSKVKGDKNTEAFF. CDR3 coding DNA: TGTGCCAGCAGCAAAGTTAAAGGAGACAAGAACACTGAAGCTTTCTTT.

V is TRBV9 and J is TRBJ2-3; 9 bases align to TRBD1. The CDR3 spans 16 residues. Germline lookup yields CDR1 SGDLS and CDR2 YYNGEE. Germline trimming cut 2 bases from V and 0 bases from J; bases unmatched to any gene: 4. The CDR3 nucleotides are TGTGCCAGCAGCGTGTTGACAGGGGGGAGCACAGATACGCAGTATTTT. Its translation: CASSVLTGGSTDTQYF.

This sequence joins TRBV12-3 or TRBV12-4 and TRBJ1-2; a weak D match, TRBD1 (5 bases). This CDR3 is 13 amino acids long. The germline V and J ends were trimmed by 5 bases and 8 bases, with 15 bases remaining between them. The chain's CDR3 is CASSPTTWGGYTF. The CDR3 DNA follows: TGTGCCAGCAGTCCGACAACCTGGGGGGGCTACACCTTC.

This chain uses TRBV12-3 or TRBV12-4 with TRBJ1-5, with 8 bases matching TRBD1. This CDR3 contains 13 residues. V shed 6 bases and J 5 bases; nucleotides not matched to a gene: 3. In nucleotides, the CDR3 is TGTGCCAGCAGCCCGGGACAGGATCAGCCCCAGCATTTT. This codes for CASSPGQDQPQHF.